Presented here are 9 T cell receptor beta chains from one specimen sequenced in a study of cytomegalovirus exposure and HLA in healthy donors. The study ran its PCR with 60 Vbeta and 13 Jbeta primers. Assay used: immunoSEQ multiplex PCR; TCRdb lists only in-frame clones, some missing. The sample lists 190,000 or so clones, roughly 80% occurring once. Material: PBMCs. These receptor sequences come from a boy between 10 and 17 years old in good health and CMV-seronegative.

The DNA of the CDR3 is TGCGCCAGCAGCTTGGCTACCTTGGACAGGGAGGACACCGGGGAGCTGTTTTTT. Translated: CASSLATLDREDTGELFF. The chain combines TRBV5-1 with TRBJ2-2; 8 positions match TRBD1. Trimming took 0 bases from V and 3 from J; bases not matched to a gene: 10. Germline V CDR1 and CDR2: SGHRS, YFSETQ. CDR3 length: 18 residues.

The J gene is TRBJ2-2, the V gene TRBV11-1; 9 bases map to TRBD2. Looked up from germline, CDR1 is SGHAT and CDR2 is FQDESV (reference sequence). Unmatched junction bases numbered 13, after V lost 5 bases and J lost 3 bases. This CDR3 contains 18 residues. The CDR3 DNA reads TGTGCCAGCAGCCCGCGGGGGGGAGGGGGCCCGCACACCGGGGAGCTGTTTTTT. It codes for CASSPRGGGGPHTGELFF.

V is TRBV4-3 and J is TRBJ2-3, with 11 bases that match TRBD2. Trimming cost V 0 bases and J 1 base; bases outside gene matches: 0. The CDR3 totals 16 residues. CDR1 and CDR2 from the germline V gene are LGHNA and YSLEER. CDR3 sequence reads: CASSQELAGGTDTQYF. CDR3 sequence (DNA): TGCGCCAGCAGCCAAGAACTAGCGGGGGGCACAGATACGCAGTATTTT.

V is TRBV4-2 and J is TRBJ2-1, with D possibly being TRBD2 (5 bases). The CDR3 sequence is 14 residues long. V lost 1 base and J lost 9, with 13 bases in between. Germline loops: CDR1 LGHNA, CDR2 YNFKEQ. CDR3 sequence: CASSQVRLAAEQFF. The CDR3 DNA sequence: TGTGCCAGCAGCCAAGTTCGGCTAGCTGCTGAGCAGTTCTTC.

V gene TRBV5-8 combines with J gene TRBJ2-7; possible D gene TRBD2, 5 bases. Trimming removed 5 bases at V and 5 bases at J, with 20 bases between. The CDR3 is made up of 15 amino acids. Germline CDR1 SGHTS, CDR2 YDEGEE. The CDR3 bases are TGTGCCAGCAGTTACCCCCTCCGGGATCGGAACGAGCAGTACTTC. This gives the protein CASSYPLRDRNEQYF. The complete variable domain, with remaining parts taken from reference TRBV5-8 and TRBJ2-7, reads EAGVTQSPTHLIKTRGQQATLRCSPISGHTSVYWYQQALGLGLQFLLWYDEGEERNRGNFPPRFSGRQFPNYSSELNVNALELEDSALYLCASSYPLRDRNEQYFGPGTRLTVT.

The V gene is TRBV10-3, the J gene TRBJ2-2; D possibly corresponds to TRBD1 (6 bases). In germline, CDR1 is ENHRY, CDR2 SYGVKD. There are 14 residues in the CDR3. Trimming took off 7 bases at V and 0 bases at J, with 9 bases between the two ends. The CDR3 protein is CAITGTPNTGELFF. CDR3 bases: TGTGCCATCACCGGGACACCGAACACCGGGGAGCTGTTTTTT.

V and J are TRBV5-4 and TRBJ2-1; D perhaps matches TRBD2 (5 bases). Germline V lookup: CDR1 SGHNT, CDR2 YYREEE (reference sequence). The CDR3 contains 14 residues. V dropped 2 bases and J dropped 3 bases, with 9 bases sitting between them. CDR3 loop: CASSLAESYNEQFF. The CDR3 DNA follows: TGTGCCAGCAGCTTAGCGGAGAGCTACAATGAGCAGTTCTTC.

The gene calls are TRBV7-8 and TRBJ2-7; 9 bases match TRBD2. Germline values: CDR1 SGHVS, CDR2 FQNEAQ. This CDR3 contains 17 residues. J gave up 5 bases and V 1 base, and 12 bases lay outside the gene matches. CDR3 in DNA: TGTGCCAGCAGCTTAGAGGCGGGAGGGCCCGGGGTACACGAGCAGTACTTC. Its translation: CASSLEAGGPGVHEQYF.

This chain joins TRBV18 and TRBJ2-7; weak D call: TRBD2 (6 bases). V lost 4 bases and J 2 bases, leaving 21 bases between the germline ends. This CDR3 spans 17 amino acids. Looked up from germline, CDR1 is KGHSH and CDR2 is LQKENI. The CDR3, as DNA: TGTGCCAGCTCACACGCTCGGGACTCCCGACGGGCCTACGAGCAGTACTTC. Residues: CASSHARDSRRAYEQYF.